The entry that follows covers one T cell receptor (beta chain) sequence. This clonotype was seen repeatedly, ten times or more. What antigen it recognizes has not been identified. Base qualities are not at hand, and no much larger clone is one base apart. The data originate from a study of human T cells and chemical hapten exposure (dated by TCRdb to the early 2020s). Study-level background: The libraries were sequenced as a pool, and the TCR yield per sample differed mostly because of small variations in library volumes within the pool. From each blood RNA sample, both TCR alpha and TCR beta chains were sequenced. The study tracked peripheral blood TCR repertoire changes in vivo during primary and secondary sensitization to the hapten diphenylcyclopropenone (DPC) in alopecia patients.

Preparation of the library involved RACE. This sample was sequenced with a NextSeq 500. During library preparation, unique molecular identifiers were attached to individual cDNA molecules so that TCRs could be counted quantitatively and reproducibly. Per the source publication's procedure: Samples had a median of about 96,000 TCRs, with a range from about 23,224 to 700,000. V, J and CDR3 annotation of the TCR reads was carried out using the Decombinator software suite. For PS versus PT1 abundance plots, all samples were subsampled to the same number of TCRs (28,000). TCRs were defined as expanded if absent before sensitization and observed at least eight times at the 2-week time point. The raw public data were reprocessed by TCRdb itself: fastp quality trimming at Q25, MiXCR clonotype calling, in-frame beta chains only. CDR3 protein sequences are deduplicated, and each keeps its most common genes and DNA. TCRdb's processing, not the authors' own work, is the source of the V and J calls. This sample is represented by about 45,000 distinct CDR3 sequences; 3.5% to 5% of them were singletons. The top ten clones comprise roughly 5.8% of the sample.

The CDR3 covers 14 residues, taking in both the cysteine and the phenylalanine. Solely the CDR3 DNA is kept, with 42 bases framed from the first base. V loses 4 bases at its end and J loses 6 bases; junction bases beyond the gene matches: 8. Via the germline V gene (reference sequence), CDR1 is MNHEY and CDR2 SMNVEV. Study-wide findings and limitations: DPC sensitization did not change the number of TCRs with a frequency above 1 in 1000, and there was no evidence of changes in global repertoire structure. After repeated subsampling, changes were observed in the strength of the expansion versus patch-test correlation and in the threshold at which the correlation became significant.

Read against the paper, the sample's time point label means: healthy volunteer bleed at 2 weeks. Total RNA was extracted from unfractionated whole blood that had been collected in Tempus Blood RNA tubes. Roughly 5 healthy volunteers were used as TCR sequencing controls and were bled at day 0, 2 weeks and 6 weeks. The TCR originated in a human donor in good health. Some clones in this sample may be carry-over from other donors' samples. The source material was whole blood. The chain employs TRBV27 and TRBJ2-7, and TRBD1 matches 8 of the central bases. The CDR3 here reads CASSSPQTGVEQYF. The sequenced DNA: TGTGCCAGCAGTTCCCCACAGACAGGGGTCGAGCAGTACTTC.